This T cell receptor beta chain was sequenced in a study of graft-versus-host responses after intestinal transplantation. Trimming removed 0 bases from V and 3 bases from J; junction bases left unmatched: 3. The CDR3 length is 15 residues. CDR1 PRHDT and CDR2 FYEKMQ come from the germline V gene (reference sequence). Sequencing used immunoSEQ multiplex PCR; TCRdb keeps in-frame clones, though not all of them. The table records 80,000 to 100,000 clones, under 95% of them present only once. To note about this clone: Its specificity is not known.

The source was unstimulated CD8+ T cells sorted from spleen or lymph node cells, collected before transplant. This receptor was identified in a human donor who was the organ donor for an intestinal transplant. This rearrangement joins TRBV13 to TRBJ2-7; 9 positions match TRBD2. The DNA of the CDR3 is TGTGCCAGCAGCTTAGGTGCGGGGGGGATCTACGAGCAGTACTTC. Translated: CASSLGAGGIYEQYF.